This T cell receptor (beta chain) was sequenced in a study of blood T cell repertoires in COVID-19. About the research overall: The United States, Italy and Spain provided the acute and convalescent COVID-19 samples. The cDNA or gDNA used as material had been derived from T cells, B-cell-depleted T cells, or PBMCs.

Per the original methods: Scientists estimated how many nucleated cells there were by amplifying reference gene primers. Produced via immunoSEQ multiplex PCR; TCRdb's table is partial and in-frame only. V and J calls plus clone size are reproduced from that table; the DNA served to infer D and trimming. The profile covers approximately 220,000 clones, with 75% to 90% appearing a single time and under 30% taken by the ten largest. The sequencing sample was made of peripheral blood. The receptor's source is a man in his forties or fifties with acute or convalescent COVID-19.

In DNA, the CDR3 is TGTGCCAGCAGTGAACGCGCGTACGGGACAGCCTACGAGCAGTACTTC. Encoded protein: CASSERAYGTAYEQYF. V and J are TRBV2 and TRBJ2-7, with 7 positions matching TRBD1. The V gene's germline CDR1 is SNHLY and CDR2 FYNNEI. The CDR3 sequence is 16 residues long. The V gene end was trimmed by 2 bases and the J gene end by 2 bases; junction bases not matched to a gene: 9.